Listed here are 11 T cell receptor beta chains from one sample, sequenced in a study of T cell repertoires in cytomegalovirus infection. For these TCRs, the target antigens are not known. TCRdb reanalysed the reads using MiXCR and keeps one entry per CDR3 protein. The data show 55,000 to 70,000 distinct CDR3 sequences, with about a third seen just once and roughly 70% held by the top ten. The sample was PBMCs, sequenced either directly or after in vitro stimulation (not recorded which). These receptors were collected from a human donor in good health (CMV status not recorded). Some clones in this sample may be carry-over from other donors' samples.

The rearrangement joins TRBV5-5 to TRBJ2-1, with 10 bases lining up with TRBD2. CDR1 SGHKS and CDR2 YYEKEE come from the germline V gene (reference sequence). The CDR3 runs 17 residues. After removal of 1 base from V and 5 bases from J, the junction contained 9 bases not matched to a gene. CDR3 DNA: TGTGCCAGCAGCTTGTTTGCTAGCGGGGGACTTCACAATGAGCAGTTCTTC. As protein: CASSLFASGGLHNEQFF.

CDR3 nucleotide sequence: TGTGCCGCGACTGGGACAGAGGGCTCTCAGCCCCAGCATTTT. It encodes CAATGTEGSQPQHF. This sequence joins TRBV6-1 and TRBJ1-5; 7 nucleotides align to TRBD1. Trimming cost V 11 bases and J 6 bases; bases outside gene matches: 13. CDR3 length equals 14 residues. The germline gives CDR1 MNHNS, CDR2 SASEGT.

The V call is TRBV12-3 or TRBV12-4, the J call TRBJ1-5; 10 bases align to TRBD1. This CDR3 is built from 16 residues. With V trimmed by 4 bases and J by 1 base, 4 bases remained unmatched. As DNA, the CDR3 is TGTGCCAGCAGTTCGTGGACAGGGGGGAGCAATCAGCCCCAGCATTTT. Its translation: CASSSWTGGSNQPQHF.

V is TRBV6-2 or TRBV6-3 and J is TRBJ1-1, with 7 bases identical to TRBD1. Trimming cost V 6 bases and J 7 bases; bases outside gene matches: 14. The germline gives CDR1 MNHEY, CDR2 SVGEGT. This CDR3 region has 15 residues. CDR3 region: CASSPGSTGVDEAFF. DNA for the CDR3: TGTGCCAGCAGCCCTGGTTCCACAGGGGTGGATGAAGCTTTCTTT.

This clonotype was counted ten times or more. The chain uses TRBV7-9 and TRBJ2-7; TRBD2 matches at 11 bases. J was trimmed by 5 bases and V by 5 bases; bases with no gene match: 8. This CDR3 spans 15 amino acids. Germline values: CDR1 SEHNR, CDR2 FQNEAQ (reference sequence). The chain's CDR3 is CASSPLSGGAHEQYF. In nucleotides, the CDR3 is TGTGCCAGCAGCCCACTTAGCGGGGGGGCCCACGAGCAGTACTTC.

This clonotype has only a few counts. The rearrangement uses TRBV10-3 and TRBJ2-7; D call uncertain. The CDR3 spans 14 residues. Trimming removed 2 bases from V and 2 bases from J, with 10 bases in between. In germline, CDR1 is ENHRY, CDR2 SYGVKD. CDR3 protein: CAISEVGSPYEQYF. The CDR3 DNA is TGTGCCATCAGTGAGGTGGGCTCCCCCTACGAGCAGTACTTC.

CDR3 amino acids: CASSGGVWREQYF. The CDR3 nucleotides read TGCGCCAGCAGTGGGGGGGTTTGGCGGGAGCAGTACTTC. The chain couples TRBV10-2 to TRBJ2-7; D might be TRBD2 (6 bases). Germline values: CDR1 WSHSY, CDR2 SAAADI. V gave up 4 bases and J gave up 7 bases, with 14 bases separating them. The CDR3 extends over 13 amino acids.

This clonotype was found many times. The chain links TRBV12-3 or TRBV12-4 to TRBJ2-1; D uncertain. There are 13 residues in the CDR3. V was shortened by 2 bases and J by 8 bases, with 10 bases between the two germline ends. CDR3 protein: CASSLTVSDEQFF. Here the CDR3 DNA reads TGTGCCAGCAGTTTAACGGTGAGCGATGAGCAGTTCTTC.

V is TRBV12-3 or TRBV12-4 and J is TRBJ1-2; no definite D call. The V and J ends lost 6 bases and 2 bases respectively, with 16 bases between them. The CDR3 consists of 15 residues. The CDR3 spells CASRARLGLNYGYTF. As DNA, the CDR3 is TGTGCCAGCAGGGCCCGTCTGGGCCTGAACTATGGCTACACCTTC.

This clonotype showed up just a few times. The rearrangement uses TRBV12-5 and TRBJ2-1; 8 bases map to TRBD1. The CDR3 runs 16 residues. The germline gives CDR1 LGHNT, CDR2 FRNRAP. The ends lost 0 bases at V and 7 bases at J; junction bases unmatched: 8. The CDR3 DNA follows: TGTGCTAGTGGTTTGGTACTTGGACAGGGTGCAAATGAGCAGTTCTTC. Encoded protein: CASGLVLGQGANEQFF.

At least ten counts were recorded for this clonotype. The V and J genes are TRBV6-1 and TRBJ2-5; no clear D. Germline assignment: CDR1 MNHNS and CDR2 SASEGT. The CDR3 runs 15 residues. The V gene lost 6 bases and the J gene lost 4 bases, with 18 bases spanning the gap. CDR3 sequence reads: CASSPLTGSGETQYF. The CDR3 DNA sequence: TGTGCCAGCAGCCCCCTGACTGGGTCGGGAGAGACCCAGTACTTC.